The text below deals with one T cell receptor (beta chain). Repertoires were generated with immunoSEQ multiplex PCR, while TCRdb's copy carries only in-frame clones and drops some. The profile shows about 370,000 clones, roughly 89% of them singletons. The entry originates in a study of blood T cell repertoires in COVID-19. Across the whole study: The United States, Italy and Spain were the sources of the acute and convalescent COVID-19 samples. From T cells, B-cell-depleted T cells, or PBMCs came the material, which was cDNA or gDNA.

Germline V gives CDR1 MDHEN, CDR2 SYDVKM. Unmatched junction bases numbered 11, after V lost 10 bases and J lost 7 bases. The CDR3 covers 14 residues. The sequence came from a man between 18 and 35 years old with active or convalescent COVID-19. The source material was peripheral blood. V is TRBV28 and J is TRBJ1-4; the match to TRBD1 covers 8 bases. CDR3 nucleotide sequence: TGTGCCACCTATGGGGCAGGGGGCGGTGAAAAACTGTTTTTT. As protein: CATYGAGGGEKLFF.